The sequence of this T cell receptor beta chain was determined in a study of T cells in Graves' hyperthyroidism and ophthalmopathy. CDR1 is SGHKS, CDR2 YYEKEE, per germline (reference sequence). This CDR3 region has 17 residues. V dropped 2 bases and J dropped 5; count of bases not matched to a gene: 11. Roughly 10 ml of fresh peripheral blood supplied the PBMCs. From RNA transcripts, TCR beta CDR3 regions were amplified. HTBI primers were employed in a first-round RT-PCR of the TCR CDR3. TCRdb reprocessed the multiplex PCR reads with MiXCR, giving one entry per CDR3 protein. The table shows fewer than 750,000 distinct CDR3 sequences, with around 13% occurring only once.

The source is a woman aged 45 to 65 with Graves' ophthalmopathy. This chain uses TRBV5-5 with TRBJ1-4, with 8 bases fitting TRBD1. Sequenced sample: blood. The CDR3 reads CASSLTTGQGGNEKLFF. For the CDR3, the DNA is TGTGCCAGCAGCTTAACGACCGGACAGGGAGGGAATGAAAAACTGTTTTTT.